This TCR beta chain was profiled in a study of T-cell reconstitution after alpha-beta-depleted transplantation in children. This clonotype was found a few times. Its antigen is as yet unknown. This sample's TCRbeta library carried unique molecular identifier barcodes. TCRdb passed the PCR reads through MiXCR, listing each CDR3 protein once. The data show roughly 420,000 distinct CDR3 sequences, under 20% seen once. Trimming left V 0 bases short and J 4 bases short, with 7 bases between. The CDR3 sequence is 12 residues long. Germline CDR1 and CDR2: GTSNPN and SVGIG (reference sequence). Study-wide results and limits: Approximately two months post-transplant, alpha-beta T cells reportedly originated from several hundred expanded graft clones. Surviving recipient T cells and intrathymic progenitors accounted for some patients' high TCRbeta diversity at day 60.

The sequences come from PBMCs, mostly from graft donor cells, collected 360 days after TCRalphabeta/CD19-depleted stem cell transplant. This clonotype originated in a boy in the first two years of life who had a stem cell transplant for Wiskott-Aldrich syndrome, so the T cells may come from the graft donor. The chain uses TRBV30 and TRBJ2-7; D might be TRBD2 (6 bases). The CDR3 nucleotides read TGTGCCTGGAGTGTAGGAGGGTACGAGCAGTACTTC. Residues: CAWSVGGYEQYF.